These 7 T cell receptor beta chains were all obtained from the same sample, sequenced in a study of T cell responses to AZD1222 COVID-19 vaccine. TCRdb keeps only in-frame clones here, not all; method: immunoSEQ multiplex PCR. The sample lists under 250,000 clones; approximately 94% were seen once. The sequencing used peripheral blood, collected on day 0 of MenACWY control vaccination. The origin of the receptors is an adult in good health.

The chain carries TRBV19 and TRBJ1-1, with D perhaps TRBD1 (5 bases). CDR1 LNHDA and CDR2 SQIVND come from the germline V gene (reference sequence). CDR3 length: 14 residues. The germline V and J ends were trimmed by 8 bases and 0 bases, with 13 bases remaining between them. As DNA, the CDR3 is TGTGCCAGTTCCTGGGGCGGATTGAACACTGAAGCTTTCTTT. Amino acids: CASSWGGLNTEAFF.

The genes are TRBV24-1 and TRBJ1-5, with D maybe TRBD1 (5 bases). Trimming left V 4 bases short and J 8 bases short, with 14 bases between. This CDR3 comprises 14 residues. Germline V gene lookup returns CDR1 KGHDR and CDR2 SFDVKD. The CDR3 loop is CATSDSGRSEPQHF. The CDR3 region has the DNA TGTGCCACCAGTGACTCGGGACGGTCTGAGCCCCAGCATTTT.

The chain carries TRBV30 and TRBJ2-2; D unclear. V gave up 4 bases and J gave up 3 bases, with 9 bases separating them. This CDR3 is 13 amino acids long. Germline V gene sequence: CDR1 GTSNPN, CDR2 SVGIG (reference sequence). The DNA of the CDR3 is TGTGCCTGGACCCTCGGATACACCGGGGAGCTGTTTTTT. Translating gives CAWTLGYTGELFF.

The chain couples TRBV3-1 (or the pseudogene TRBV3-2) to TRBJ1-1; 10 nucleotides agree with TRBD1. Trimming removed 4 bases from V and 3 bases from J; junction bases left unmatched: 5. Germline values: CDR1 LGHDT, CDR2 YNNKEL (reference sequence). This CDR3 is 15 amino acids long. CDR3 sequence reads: CASSLGTGVDTEAFF. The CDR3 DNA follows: TGTGCCAGCAGCCTGGGGACAGGGGTGGACACTGAAGCTTTCTTT.

The CDR3 loop reads CASSWGDRPYTGELFF. CDR3 nucleotides: TGCGCCAGCAGCTGGGGGGACAGGCCCTACACCGGGGAGCTGTTTTTT. V and J are TRBV5-1 and TRBJ2-2; 8 nucleotides match TRBD1. Germline-derived CDR1 and CDR2 are SGHRS and YFSETQ. The CDR3 sequence is 16 residues long. The ends lost 3 bases at V and 3 bases at J; junction bases unmatched: 7.

CDR3 sequence (DNA): TGTGCCAGCAGTTACTCCCGACGGGGGGGCGACGAGCAGTACTTC. As protein: CASSYSRRGGDEQYF. The rearrangement uses TRBV6-2 or TRBV6-3 and TRBJ2-7; 8 positions match TRBD2. V gave up 0 bases and J gave up 5 bases; unmatched junction bases: 6. CDR3 length equals 15 residues. Germline loops: CDR1 MNHEY, CDR2 SVGEGT.

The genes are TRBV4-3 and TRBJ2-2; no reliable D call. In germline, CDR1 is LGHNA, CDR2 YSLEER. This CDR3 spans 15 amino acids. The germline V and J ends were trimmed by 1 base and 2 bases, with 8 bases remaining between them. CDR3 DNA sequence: TGCGCCAGCAGCCAAGGACGTTCTAACACCGGGGAGCTGTTTTTT. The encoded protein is CASSQGRSNTGELFF.